Listed below are T cell receptor beta chains from one sample, sequenced in a study of CD8+ T cells in alopecia areata. Clones were sequenced by immunoSEQ multiplex PCR, and TCRdb holds only the in-frame ones, with some missing. The sample contains about 210,000 clones, approximately 72% of which appear only once. This specimen consisted of CD4+ T cells sorted from blood, obtained at week 44, from a patient treated with tofacitinib. Receptor source: a human donor with alopecia areata. CDR3s include the opening cysteine and the closing phenylalanine or tryptophan. Each record gives: J gene, V gene, clone size, CDR3 protein. Only some rows state a clone size, as once, few, many or a class for expanded clones.

TRBJ1-1	TRBV29-1	-	CSVFGGGEVGTEAFF
TRBJ2-7	TRBV20-1	-	CSASRGEQYF
TRBJ1-1	TRBV12-5	-	CASGSGIRPFF
TRBJ2-3	TRBV7-8	-	CASSHLEGTGARTQYF
TRBJ1-1	TRBV5-1	-	CASSLASTGSSNTEAFF
TRBJ1-5	TRBV27	-	CASSPRDGNQPQHF
TRBJ2-4	TRBV7-8	few	CASSLESSGGAKNIQYF
TRBJ1-2	TRBV5-6	-	CASSHDRTYGYTF
TRBJ1-5	TRBV6-5	-	CASSRTGFGQPQHF
TRBJ1-2	TRBV28	few	CASSSERRGYTF
TRBJ2-3	TRBV30	once	CAWSVISLSTDTQYF
TRBJ1-2	TRBV27	few	CASSYLQGTGYTF
TRBJ2-7	TRBV25-1	-	CASSDRQGAQYF
TRBJ2-2	TRBV2	-	CASRGGYGELFF
TRBJ1-2	TRBV4-3	-	CASSQDQGYGYTF
TRBJ2-7	TRBV2	-	CASQISGTGKSREQYF
TRBJ2-7	TRBV7-2	few	CASSLRLAGGPDEQYF
TRBJ1-1	TRBV29-1	-	CSVEEQRNTEAFF
TRBJ1-2	TRBV7-2	-	CASSWGQGARGYTF
TRBJ2-1	TRBV18	few	CASSLLGQNEQFF
TRBJ1-1	TRBV29-1	-	CSVTITEAFF
TRBJ2-7	TRBV15	-	CATSRDGLDYEQYF
TRBJ1-1	TRBV11-2	-	CASSLGLTVMNTEAFF
TRBJ1-1	TRBV11-2	-	CASSSKGSYTEAFF
TRBJ1-3	TRBV6-1	-	CASSELGVAGNTIYF
TRBJ1-2	TRBV11-2	-	CASSSTDRGYGYTF
TRBJ2-1	TRBV14	few	CASRGAPYNEQFF
TRBJ1-5	TRBV30	-	CAWSVAGNQPQHF
TRBJ2-4	TRBV7-6	few	CASSPGTGGPKNIQYF
TRBJ2-5	TRBV7-3	-	CASSPDRAKGETQYF
TRBJ1-2	TRBV13	once	CASSLVAGEGGYTF
TRBJ2-7	TRBV10-2	-	CATLSHGTYEQYF
TRBJ2-7	TRBV6-1	-	CASNTRGYEQYF
TRBJ1-5	TRBV29-1	-	CSVGGGSQPQHF
TRBJ2-3	TRBV6-5	-	CASSYQSGLGDTQYF
TRBJ2-7	TRBV5-1	few	CASSLLAGTYEQYF
TRBJ1-2	TRBV5-4	-	CASSLLPGSDYGYTF
TRBJ2-3	TRBV30	once	CAWSGTSASPRTDTQYF
TRBJ1-3	TRBV7-2	once	CASSSRQGIISGNTIYF
TRBJ2-7	TRBV10-3	-	CATGSGVGYEQYF
TRBJ1-1	TRBV15	-	CATSRGEDRGEAFF
TRBJ1-2	TRBV30	-	CAWSIAPNYGYTF
TRBJ2-5	TRBV2	-	CASRMTPSQETQYF
TRBJ2-3	TRBV7-2	-	CASSLPPTSGTQYF
TRBJ1-5	TRBV25-1	-	CASSDRDTQPQHF